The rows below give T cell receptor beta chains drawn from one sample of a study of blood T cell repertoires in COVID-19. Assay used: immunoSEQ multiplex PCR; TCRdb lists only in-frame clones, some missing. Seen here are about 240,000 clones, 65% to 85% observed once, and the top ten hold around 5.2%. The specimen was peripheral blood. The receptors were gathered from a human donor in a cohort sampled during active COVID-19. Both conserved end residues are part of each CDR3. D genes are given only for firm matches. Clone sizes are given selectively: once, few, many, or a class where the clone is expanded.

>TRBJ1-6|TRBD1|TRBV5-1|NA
CASSQGAARSPLHF
TGCGCCAGCAGTCAGGGGGCAGCTCGTTCACCCCTCCACTTT
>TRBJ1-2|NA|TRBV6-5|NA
CASSSTGRGGYTF
TGTGCCAGCAGTTCAACAGGGCGTGGAGGCTACACCTTC
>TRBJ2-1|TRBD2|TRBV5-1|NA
CASSLGGGGSYNEQFF
TGCGCCAGCAGCTTGGGTGGCGGGGGCTCCTACAATGAGCAGTTCTTC
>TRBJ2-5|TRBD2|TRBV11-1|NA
CASSPAGDPRETQYF
TGTGCCAGCAGCCCCGCGGGGGACCCGAGGGAGACCCAGTACTTC
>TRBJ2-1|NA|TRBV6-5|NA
CASTGALNEQFF
TGTGCCAGCACAGGGGCCCTCAATGAGCAGTTCTTC
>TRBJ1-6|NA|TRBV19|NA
CAAGDILHSPLHF
TGTGCCGCAGGTGATATATTGCATTCACCCCTCCACTTT
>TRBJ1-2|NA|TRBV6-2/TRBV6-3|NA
CASSPLSGGYANYGYTF
TGTGCCAGCAGTCCATTATCGGGAGGATACGCTAACTATGGCTACACCTTC
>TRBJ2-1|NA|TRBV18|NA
CASSPQQKGDGQFF
TGTGCCAGCTCACCACAACAAAAAGGGGATGGGCAGTTCTTC
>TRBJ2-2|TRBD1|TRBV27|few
CASSHWTGGELFF
TGTGCCAGCAGTCATTGGACAGGCGGGGAGCTGTTTTTT
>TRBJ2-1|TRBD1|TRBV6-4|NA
CASSVKEGGEQFF
TGTGCCAGCAGTGTTAAGGAAGGGGGCGAGCAGTTCTTC
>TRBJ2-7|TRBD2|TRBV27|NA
CASSKNQAGGFYEQYF
TGTGCCAGCAGTAAGAATCAAGCGGGAGGGTTCTACGAGCAGTACTTC
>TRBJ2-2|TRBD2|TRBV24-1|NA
CATAGGLANTGELFF
TGTGCCACTGCCGGGGGACTAGCGAACACCGGGGAGCTGTTTTTT
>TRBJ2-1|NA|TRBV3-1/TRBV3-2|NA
CASSQGGIKRNEQFF
TGTGCCAGCAGCCAAGGCGGGATAAAGAGGAATGAGCAGTTCTTC
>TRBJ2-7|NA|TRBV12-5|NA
CASGLANSYEQYF
TGTGCTAGTGGTTTGGCCAACTCCTACGAGCAGTACTTC
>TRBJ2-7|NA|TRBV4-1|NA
CASSQAPTRDYEQYF
TGCGCCAGCAGCCAAGCACCGACTCGGGACTACGAGCAGTACTTC
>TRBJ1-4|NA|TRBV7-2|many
CASSPSTNEKLFF
TGTGCCAGCAGCCCTTCAACTAATGAAAAACTGTTTTTT
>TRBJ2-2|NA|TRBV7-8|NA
CASSLLTGNTGELFF
TGTGCCAGCAGCCTACTAACAGGGAACACCGGGGAGCTGTTTTTT
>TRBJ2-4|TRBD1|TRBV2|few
CASNQIRDRQYF
TGTGCCAGCAATCAGATCCGGGACAGACAGTACTTC
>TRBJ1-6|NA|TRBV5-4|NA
CASSSWGRINSPLHF
TGTGCCAGCAGCTCTTGGGGCCGCATTAATTCACCCCTCCACTTT
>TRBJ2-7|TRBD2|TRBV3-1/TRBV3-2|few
CASSPGTSGYEQYF
TGTGCCAGCAGCCCGGGGACTAGCGGCTACGAGCAGTACTTC
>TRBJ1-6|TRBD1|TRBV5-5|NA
CASRPPGQQNSPLHF
TGTGCCAGCAGGCCTCCGGGACAGCAGAATTCACCCCTCCACTTT
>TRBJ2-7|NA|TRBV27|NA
CASSPPFAASYEQYF
TGTGCCAGCAGCCCCCCCTTCGCGGCCTCCTACGAGCAGTACTTC
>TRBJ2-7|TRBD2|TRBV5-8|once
CASLPGGGPYEQYF
TGTGCCAGCCTCCCCGGGGGGGGACCCTACGAGCAGTACTTC
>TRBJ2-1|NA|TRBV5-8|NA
CAGTDYNEQFF
TGTGCCGGGACTGATTACAATGAGCAGTTCTTC
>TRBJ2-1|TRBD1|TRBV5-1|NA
CASSLRTGTDNEQFF
TGCGCCAGCAGCTTAAGGACAGGGACTGACAATGAGCAGTTCTTC
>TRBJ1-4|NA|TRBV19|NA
CASSIGGPYEKLFF
TGTGCCAGTAGTATAGGCGGTCCCTATGAAAAACTGTTTTTT
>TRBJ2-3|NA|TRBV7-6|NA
CASSLVRSDTQYF
TGTGCCAGCAGCCTGGTCCGGTCAGATACGCAGTATTTT
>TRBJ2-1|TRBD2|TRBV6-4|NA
CASGLAGGNEQFF
TGTGCCAGTGGTTTGGCGGGGGGAAATGAGCAGTTCTTC
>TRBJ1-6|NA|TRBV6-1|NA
CASSEANFIGSNSPLHF
TGTGCCAGCAGTGAAGCAAACTTTATTGGGAGTAATTCACCCCTCCACTTT
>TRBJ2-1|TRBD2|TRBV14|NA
CASSQLAGSYNEQFF
TGTGCCAGCAGCCAATTAGCGGGGTCCTACAATGAGCAGTTCTTC
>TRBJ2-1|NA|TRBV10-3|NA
CAIKGVSTGDEQFF
TGTGCCATCAAGGGAGTCTCGACGGGAGATGAGCAGTTCTTC
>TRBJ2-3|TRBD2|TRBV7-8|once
CASSLYSSGADTQYF
TGTGCCAGCAGCTTATACTCTAGCGGGGCAGATACGCAGTATTTT
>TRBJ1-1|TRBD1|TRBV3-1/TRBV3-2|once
CASSLKVGGFRTEAFF
TGTGCCAGCAGCCTAAAGGTAGGGGGCTTTAGGACTGAAGCTTTCTTT
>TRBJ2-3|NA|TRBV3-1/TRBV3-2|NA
CASSQSGEDTQYF
TGTGCCAGCAGCCAATCCGGGGAGGATACGCAGTATTTT
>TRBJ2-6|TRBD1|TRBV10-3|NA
CAISEWTGGSGANVLTF
TGTGCCATCAGTGAGTGGACAGGGGGCAGTGGGGCCAACGTCCTGACTTTC
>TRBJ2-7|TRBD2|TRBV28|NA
CATSSGNYYEQYF
TGTGCCACCAGTAGCGGGAACTACTACGAGCAGTACTTC
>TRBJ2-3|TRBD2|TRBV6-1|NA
CASSDSGGGTDTQYF
TGTGCCAGCAGTGATTCGGGGGGGGGCACAGATACGCAGTATTTT
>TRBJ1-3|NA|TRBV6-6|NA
CASSLDRSSGNTIYF
TGTGCCAGCAGCCTTGACAGGAGCTCTGGAAACACCATATATTTT
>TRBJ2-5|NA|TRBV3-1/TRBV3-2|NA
CASSQVRRETQYF
TGTGCCAGCAGCCAAGTAAGGCGGGAGACCCAGTACTTC
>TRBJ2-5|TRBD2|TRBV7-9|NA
CASSRSGGGVETQYF
TGTGCCAGCAGCCGAAGTGGTGGGGGGGTAGAGACCCAGTACTTC
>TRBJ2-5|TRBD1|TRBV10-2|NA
CASRDRGWVETQYF
TGCGCCAGCAGGGACAGGGGGTGGGTGGAGACCCAGTACTTC
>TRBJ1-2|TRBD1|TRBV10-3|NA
CATGTGGKNGYTF
TGTGCCACCGGGACAGGGGGCAAGAATGGCTACACCTTC
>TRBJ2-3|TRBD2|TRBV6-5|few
CASSSPGLAGITQYF
TGTGCCAGCAGTTCCCCCGGACTAGCGGGGATTACGCAGTATTTT
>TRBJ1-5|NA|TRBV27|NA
CASSLNHGVDQPQHF
TGTGCCAGCAGTTTAAATCACGGGGTGGATCAGCCCCAGCATTTT
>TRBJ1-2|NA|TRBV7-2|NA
CASSLEAAGGGYTF
TGTGCCAGCAGCTTAGAGGCGGCGGGAGGTGGCTACACCTTC
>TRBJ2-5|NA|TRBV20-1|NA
CSASEIASGQETQYF
TGCAGTGCTAGTGAGATAGCGAGCGGGCAAGAGACCCAGTACTTC